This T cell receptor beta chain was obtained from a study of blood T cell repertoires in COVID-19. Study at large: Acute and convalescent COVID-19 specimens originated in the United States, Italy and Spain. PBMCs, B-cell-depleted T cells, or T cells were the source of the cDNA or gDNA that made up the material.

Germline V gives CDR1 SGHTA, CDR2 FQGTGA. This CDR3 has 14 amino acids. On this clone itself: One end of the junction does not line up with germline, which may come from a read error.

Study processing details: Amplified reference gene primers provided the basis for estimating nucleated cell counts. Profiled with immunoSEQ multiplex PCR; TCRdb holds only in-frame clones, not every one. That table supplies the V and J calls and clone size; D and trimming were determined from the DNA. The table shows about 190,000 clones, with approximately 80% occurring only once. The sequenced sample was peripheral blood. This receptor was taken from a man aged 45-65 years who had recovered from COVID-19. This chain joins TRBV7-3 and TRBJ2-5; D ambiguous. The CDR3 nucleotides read TGTGCCAGCAGCCTAACATCTTACCAAGAGACCCAGTACTTC. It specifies CASSLTSYQETQYF.